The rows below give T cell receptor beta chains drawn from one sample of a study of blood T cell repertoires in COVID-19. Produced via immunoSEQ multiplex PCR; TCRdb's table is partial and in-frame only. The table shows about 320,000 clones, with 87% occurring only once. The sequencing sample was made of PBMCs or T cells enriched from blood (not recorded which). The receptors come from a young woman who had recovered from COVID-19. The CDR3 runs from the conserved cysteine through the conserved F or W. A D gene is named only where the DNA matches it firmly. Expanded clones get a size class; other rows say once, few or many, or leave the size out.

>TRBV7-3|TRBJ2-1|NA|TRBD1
TGTGCCAGCAGCTTAGATACTGGGACAGCAGTAAATGAGCAGTTCTTC
CASSLDTGTAVNEQFF
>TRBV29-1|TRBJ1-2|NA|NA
TGCAGCGTTGCGGGAGGGCCGAACTATGGCTACACCTTC
CSVAGGPNYGYTF
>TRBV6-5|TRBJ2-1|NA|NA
TGTGCCACCGTTTACGAGTTGTCCTACAATGAGCAGTTCTTC
CATVYELSYNEQFF
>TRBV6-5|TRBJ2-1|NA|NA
TGTGCCAGCAGCGGGGTTGCGGGCCGGGGTAATGAGCAGTTCTTC
CASSGVAGRGNEQFF
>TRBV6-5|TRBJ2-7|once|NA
TGTGCCAGCACCCCGGGTTTATCCTACGAGCAGTACTTC
CASTPGLSYEQYF
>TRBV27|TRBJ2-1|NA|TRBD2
TGTGCCAGCAGTTTAATTTTTCGGCGGGGGGGCCGCAATGAGCAGTTCTTC
CASSLIFRRGGRNEQFF
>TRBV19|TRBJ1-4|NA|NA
TGTGCCAGTAGCCAGGTCACTAATGAAAAACTGTTTTTT
CASSQVTNEKLFF
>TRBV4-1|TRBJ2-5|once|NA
TGCGCCAGCAGCCACAACACAGAACGAGAGACCCAGTACTTC
CASSHNTERETQYF
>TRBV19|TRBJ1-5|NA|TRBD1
TGTGCCAGTCAAGGACAGGCTCAGCCCCAGCATTTT
CASQGQAQPQHF
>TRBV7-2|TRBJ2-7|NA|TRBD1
TGTGCCAGCAGCCGGACAGGCTACGAGCAGTACTTC
CASSRTGYEQYF
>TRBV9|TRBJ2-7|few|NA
TGTGCCAGCAGCACAGTACTAGGGGGCGAGCAGTACTTC
CASSTVLGGEQYF
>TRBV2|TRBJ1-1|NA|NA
TGTGCCACCCGGACAGACCCGGTGAACACTGAAGCTTTCTTT
CATRTDPVNTEAFF
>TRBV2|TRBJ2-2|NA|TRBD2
TGTGCCAGCAGTTTACTAGCGGGGGGAAACACCGGGGAGCTGTTTTTT
CASSLLAGGNTGELFF
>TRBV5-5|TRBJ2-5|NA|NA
TGTGCCAGCAGTTGGGACACAGAGACCCAGTACTTC
CASSWDTETQYF
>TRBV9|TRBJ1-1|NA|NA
TGTGCCAGCAGCGTATCGGGGGGCAGTGCCACTGAAGCTTTCTTT
CASSVSGGSATEAFF
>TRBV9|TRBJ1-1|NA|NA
TGTGCCAGCAGCGTAGATGGACATCTGAACACTGAAGCTTTCTTT
CASSVDGHLNTEAFF
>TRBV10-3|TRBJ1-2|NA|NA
TGTGCCATCGGAACAGGGTCCTATGGCTACACCTTC
CAIGTGSYGYTF
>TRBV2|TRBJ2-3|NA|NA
TGTGCCAGCGGGGGGGGCGGGAGCAGCACAGATACGCAGTATTTT
CASGGGGSSTDTQYF
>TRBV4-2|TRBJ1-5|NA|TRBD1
TGTGCCAGCAGCCAAGATAGGACAGGGGGCAATCAGCCCCAGCATTTT
CASSQDRTGGNQPQHF
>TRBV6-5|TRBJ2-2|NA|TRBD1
TGTGCCAGCAGTACGACAGGGAGTATGGGCGGGGAGCTGTTTTTT
CASSTTGSMGGELFF
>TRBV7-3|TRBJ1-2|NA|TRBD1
TGTGCCAGCAGCTCCGACAGGGGCAGATTCTACACCTTC
CASSSDRGRFYTF
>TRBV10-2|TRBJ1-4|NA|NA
TGCGCCAGCAGTGACGCTCAGATTAATGAAAAACTGTTTTTT
CASSDAQINEKLFF
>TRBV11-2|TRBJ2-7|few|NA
TGTGCCAGCAGCCGGTCTTGGGGGCCCTCCTACGAGCAGTACTTC
CASSRSWGPSYEQYF
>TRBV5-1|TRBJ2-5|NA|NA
TGCGCCAGCAGCCCCCGACAGGAGCAAGAGACCCAGTACTTC
CASSPRQEQETQYF
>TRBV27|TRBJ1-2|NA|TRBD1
TGTGCCAGCAGTATCCGGACAGGAAGGGACTATGGCTACACCTTC
CASSIRTGRDYGYTF
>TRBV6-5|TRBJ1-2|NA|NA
TGTGCCAGCAGTTACGGTGCAGGAACCCTTTTTTATGGCTACACCTTC
CASSYGAGTLFYGYTF
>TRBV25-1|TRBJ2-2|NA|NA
TGTGCCAGCAGTGAATTTATCGGGGAGCTGTTTTTT
CASSEFIGELFF
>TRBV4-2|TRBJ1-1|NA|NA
TGTGCCAGCAGCAGAGGACAGCCGAACACTGAAGCTTTCTTT
CASSRGQPNTEAFF
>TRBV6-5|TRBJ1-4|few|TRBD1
TGTGCCAGCAGTACAGGGGGCGGGAATGAAAAACTGTTTTTT
CASSTGGGNEKLFF
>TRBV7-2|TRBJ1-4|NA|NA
TGTGCCAGCAGCGAAGGGGGGGCGAAATGGGAAAAACTGTTTTTT
CASSEGGAKWEKLFF
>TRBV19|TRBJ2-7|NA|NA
TGTGCCAGTAGTATGCCCCCGGTTGGCAGGGAGCAGTACTTC
CASSMPPVGREQYF
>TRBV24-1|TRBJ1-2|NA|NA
TGTGCCACCAGTGATTTGCAGGGATCAGGTGGCTACACCTTC
CATSDLQGSGGYTF
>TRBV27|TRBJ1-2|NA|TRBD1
TGTGCCAGCAGTTTTACGGGACAGGGAATTAGTCAGGGTGGCTACACCTTC
CASSFTGQGISQGGYTF
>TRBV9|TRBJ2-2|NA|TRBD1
TGTGCCAGCAGCGTTTTCCGACAGGGGGCCGGGGAGCTGTTTTTT
CASSVFRQGAGELFF
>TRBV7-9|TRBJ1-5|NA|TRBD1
TGTGCCAGCAGGTCCAGGACAGGGCATAGCAATCAGCCCCAGCATTTT
CASRSRTGHSNQPQHF
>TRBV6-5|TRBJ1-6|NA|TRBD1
TGTGCCAGCAGAGACAGGGTCTGGGATTCACCCCTCCACTTT
CASRDRVWDSPLHF
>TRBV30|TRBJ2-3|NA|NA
TGTGCCTGGAGTATCACTAGTGGACCAGATACGCAGTATTTT
CAWSITSGPDTQYF
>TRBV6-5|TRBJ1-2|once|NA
TGTGCCAGCAGCCAGACAGGAACCCCTAACTATGGCTACACCTTC
CASSQTGTPNYGYTF
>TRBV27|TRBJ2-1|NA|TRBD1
TGTGCCAGCACCCCGTCGGGACAGATCAATGAGCAGTTCTTC
CASTPSGQINEQFF
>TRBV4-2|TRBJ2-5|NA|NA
TGTGCCAGCAGCCGAAGTTCCAACGGGGGATACCAAGAGACCCAGTACTTC
CASSRSSNGGYQETQYF